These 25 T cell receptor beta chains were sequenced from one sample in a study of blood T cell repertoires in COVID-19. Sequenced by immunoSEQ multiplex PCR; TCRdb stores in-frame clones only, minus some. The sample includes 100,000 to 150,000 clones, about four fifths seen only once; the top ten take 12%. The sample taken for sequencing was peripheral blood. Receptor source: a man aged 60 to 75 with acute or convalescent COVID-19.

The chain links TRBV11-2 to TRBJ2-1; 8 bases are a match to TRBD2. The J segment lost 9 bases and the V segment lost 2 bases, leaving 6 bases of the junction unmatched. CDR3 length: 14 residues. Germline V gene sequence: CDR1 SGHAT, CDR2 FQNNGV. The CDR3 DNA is TGTGCCAGCAGCTTACAAGCGGGAGTGTCTGAGCAGTTCTTC. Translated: CASSLQAGVSEQFF.

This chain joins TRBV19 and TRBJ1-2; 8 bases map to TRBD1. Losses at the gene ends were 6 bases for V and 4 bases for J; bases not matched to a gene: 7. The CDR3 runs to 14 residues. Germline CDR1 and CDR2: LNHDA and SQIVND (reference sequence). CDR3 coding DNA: TGTGCCAGTAGCGAAGTGGGGACAGGCTATGGCTACACCTTC. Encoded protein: CASSEVGTGYGYTF.

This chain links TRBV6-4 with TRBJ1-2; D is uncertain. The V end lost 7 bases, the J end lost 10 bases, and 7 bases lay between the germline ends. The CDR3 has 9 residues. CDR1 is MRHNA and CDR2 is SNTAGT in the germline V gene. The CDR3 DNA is TGTGCCAGCACCGGAGACTACACCTTC. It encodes CASTGDYTF.

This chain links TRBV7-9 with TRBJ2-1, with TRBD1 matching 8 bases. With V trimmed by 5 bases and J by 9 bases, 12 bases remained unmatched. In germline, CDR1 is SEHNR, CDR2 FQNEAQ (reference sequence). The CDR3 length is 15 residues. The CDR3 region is CASSPGQGRPIEQFF. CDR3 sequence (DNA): TGTGCCAGCAGCCCCGGACAGGGAAGGCCTATTGAGCAGTTCTTC.

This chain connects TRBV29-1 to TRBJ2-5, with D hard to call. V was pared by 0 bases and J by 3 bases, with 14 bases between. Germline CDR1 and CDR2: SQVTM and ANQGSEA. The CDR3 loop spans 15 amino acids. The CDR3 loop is CSVEDLETGKETQYF. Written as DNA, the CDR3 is TGCAGCGTTGAAGATCTTGAGACTGGTAAAGAGACCCAGTACTTC.

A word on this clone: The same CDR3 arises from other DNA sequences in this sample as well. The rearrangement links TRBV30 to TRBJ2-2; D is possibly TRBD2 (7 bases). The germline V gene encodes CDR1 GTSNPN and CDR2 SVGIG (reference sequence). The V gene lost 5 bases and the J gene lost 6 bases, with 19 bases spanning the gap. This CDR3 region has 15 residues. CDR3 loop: CAWRRGGGEPGELFF. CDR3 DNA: TGTGCCTGGCGTAGGGGGGGCGGAGAGCCCGGGGAGCTGTTTTTT.

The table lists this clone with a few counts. The CDR3 loop reads CATSSRQDSSYEQYF. The CDR3 DNA reads TGTGCCACCAGCTCCCGACAGGATAGCTCCTACGAGCAGTACTTC. V is TRBV15 and J is TRBJ2-7, with D perhaps TRBD1 (6 bases). Deletions cut 5 bases from V and 0 bases from J, with 14 bases between. The germline V gene encodes CDR1 LNHNV and CDR2 YYDKDF (reference sequence). The CDR3 consists of 15 residues.

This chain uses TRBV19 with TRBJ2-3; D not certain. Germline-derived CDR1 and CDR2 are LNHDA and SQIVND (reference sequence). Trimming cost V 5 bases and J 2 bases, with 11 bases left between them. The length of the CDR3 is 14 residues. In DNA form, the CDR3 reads TGTGCCAGTAGTGTACTCATCCCCACAGATACGCAGTATTTT. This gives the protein CASSVLIPTDTQYF.

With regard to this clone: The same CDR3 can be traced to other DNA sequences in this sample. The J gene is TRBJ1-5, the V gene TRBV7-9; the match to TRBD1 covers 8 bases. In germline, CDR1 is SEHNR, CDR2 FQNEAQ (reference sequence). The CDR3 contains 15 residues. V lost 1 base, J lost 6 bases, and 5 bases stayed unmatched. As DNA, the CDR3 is TGTGCCAGCAGCTTAGGGCAGGGGGCAAGTCAGCCCCAGCATTTT. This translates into CASSLGQGASQPQHF.

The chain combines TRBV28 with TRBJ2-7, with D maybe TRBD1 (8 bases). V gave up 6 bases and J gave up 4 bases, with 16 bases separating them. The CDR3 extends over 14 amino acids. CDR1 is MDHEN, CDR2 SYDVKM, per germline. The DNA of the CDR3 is TGTGCCAGCAGCACTGGACAGGGAGGGTACGAGCAGTACTTC. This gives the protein CASSTGQGGYEQYF.

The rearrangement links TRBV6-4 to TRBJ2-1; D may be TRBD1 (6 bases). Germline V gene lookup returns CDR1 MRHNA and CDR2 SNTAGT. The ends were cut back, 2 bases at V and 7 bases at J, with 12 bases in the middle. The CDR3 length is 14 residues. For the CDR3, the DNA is TGTGCCAGCAGTGACCCCAGAAGGGGGAATGAGCAGTTCTTC. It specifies CASSDPRRGNEQFF.

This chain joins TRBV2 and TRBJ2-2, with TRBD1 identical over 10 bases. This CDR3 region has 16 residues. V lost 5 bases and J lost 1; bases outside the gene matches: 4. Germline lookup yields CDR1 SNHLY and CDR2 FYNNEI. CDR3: CASSLGQGGNTGELFF. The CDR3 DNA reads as TGTGCCAGCAGTCTTGGACAGGGGGGGAACACCGGGGAGCTGTTTTTT.

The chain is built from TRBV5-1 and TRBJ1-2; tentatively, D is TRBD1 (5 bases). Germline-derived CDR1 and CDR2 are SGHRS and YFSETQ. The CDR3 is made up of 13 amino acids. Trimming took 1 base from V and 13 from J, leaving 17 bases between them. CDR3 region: CASSLKLDTVITF. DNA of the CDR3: TGCGCCAGCAGCTTGAAGTTGGACACAGTTATCACCTTC.

The chain's CDR3 is CATSITGGETEAFF. The CDR3 DNA follows: TGTGCCACCAGCATCACAGGGGGCGAAACTGAAGCTTTCTTT. The chain combines TRBV15 with TRBJ1-1; 9 nucleotides match TRBD1. The germline CDR1 and CDR2 sequences are LNHNV and YYDKDF (reference sequence). Germline trimming cut 4 bases from V and 5 bases from J; bases unmatched to any gene: 5. CDR3 length equals 14 residues. Together with reference TRBV15 and TRBJ1-1, the CDR3 gives the full variable domain: DAMVIQNPRYQVTQFGKPVTLSCSQTLNHNVMYWYQQKSSQAPKLLFHYYDKDFNNEADTPDNFQSRRPNTSFCFLDIRSPGLGDTAMYLCATSITGGETEAFFGQGTRLTVV.

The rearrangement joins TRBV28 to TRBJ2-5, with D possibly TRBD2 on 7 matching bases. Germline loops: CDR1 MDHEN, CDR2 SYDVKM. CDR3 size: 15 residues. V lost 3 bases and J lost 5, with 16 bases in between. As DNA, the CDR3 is TGTGCCAGCAGTTTTGGGGGGGCGCTCGGGGAGACCCAGTACTTC. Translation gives CASSFGGALGETQYF.

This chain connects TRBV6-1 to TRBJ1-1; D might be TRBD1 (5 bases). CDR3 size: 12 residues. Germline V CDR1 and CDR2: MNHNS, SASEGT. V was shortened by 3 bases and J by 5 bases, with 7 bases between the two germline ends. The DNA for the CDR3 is TGTGCCAGCAGTGACAGGGTGACTGAAGCTTTCTTT. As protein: CASSDRVTEAFF.

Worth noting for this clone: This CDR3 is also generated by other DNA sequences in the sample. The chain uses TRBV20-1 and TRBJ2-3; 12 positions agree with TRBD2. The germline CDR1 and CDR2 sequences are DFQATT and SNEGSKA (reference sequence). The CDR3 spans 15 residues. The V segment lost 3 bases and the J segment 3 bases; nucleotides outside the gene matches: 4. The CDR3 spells CSASGLAGGTDTQYF. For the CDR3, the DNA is TGCAGTGCTAGTGGGCTAGCGGGAGGGACAGATACGCAGTATTTT.

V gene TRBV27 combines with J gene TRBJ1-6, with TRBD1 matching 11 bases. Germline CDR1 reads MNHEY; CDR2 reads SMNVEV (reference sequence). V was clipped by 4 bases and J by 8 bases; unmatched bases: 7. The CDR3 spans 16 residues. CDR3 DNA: TGTGCCAGCAGTTCTAGGACAGGGGGCATGGATTCACCCCTCCACTTT. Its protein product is CASSSRTGGMDSPLHF.

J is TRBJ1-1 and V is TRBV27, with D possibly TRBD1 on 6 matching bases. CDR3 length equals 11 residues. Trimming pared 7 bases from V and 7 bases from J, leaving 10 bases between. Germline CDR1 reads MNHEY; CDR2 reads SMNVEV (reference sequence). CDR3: CASTPTGEAFF. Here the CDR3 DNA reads TGTGCCAGCACCCCGACAGGTGAAGCTTTCTTT.

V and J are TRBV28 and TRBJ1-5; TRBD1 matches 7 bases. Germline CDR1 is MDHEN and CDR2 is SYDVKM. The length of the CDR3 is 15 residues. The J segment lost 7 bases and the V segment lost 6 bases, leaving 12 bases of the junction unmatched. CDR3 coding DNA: TGTGCCAGCAGACCCCCCGACAGGGTCCGACAGCCCCAGCATTTT. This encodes CASRPPDRVRQPQHF.

DNA of the CDR3: TGTGCCAGCACTTCCGGGGGTAGCGGGACTTACGAGCAGTACTTC. Encoded protein: CASTSGGSGTYEQYF. This chain links TRBV28 with TRBJ2-7; 8 nucleotides line up with TRBD2. Germline assignment: CDR1 MDHEN and CDR2 SYDVKM. This CDR3 is built from 15 residues. With V trimmed by 7 bases and J by 4 bases, 12 bases remained unmatched.

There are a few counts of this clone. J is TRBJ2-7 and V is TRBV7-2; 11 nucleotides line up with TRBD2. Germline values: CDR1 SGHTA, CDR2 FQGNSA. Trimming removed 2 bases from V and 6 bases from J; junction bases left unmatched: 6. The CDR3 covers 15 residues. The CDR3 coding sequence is TGTGCCAGCAGCTTAAGCACTAGCGGGAGACTCGAGCAGTACTTC. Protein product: CASSLSTSGRLEQYF. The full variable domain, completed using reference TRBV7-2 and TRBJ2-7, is GAGVSQSPSNKVTEKGKDVELRCDPISGHTALYWYRQSLGQGLEFLIYFQGNSAPDKSGLPSDRFSAERTGGSVSTLTIQRTQQEDSAVYLCASSLSTSGRLEQYFGPGTRLTVT.

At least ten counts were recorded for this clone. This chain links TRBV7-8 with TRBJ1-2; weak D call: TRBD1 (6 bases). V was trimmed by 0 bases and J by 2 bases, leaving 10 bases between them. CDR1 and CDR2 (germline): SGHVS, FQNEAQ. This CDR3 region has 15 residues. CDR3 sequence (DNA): TGTGCCAGCAGCTTAGCACAGGGATGGAACTATGGCTACACCTTC. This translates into CASSLAQGWNYGYTF. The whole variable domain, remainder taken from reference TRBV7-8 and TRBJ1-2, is GAGVSQSPRYKVAKRGQDVALRCDPISGHVSLFWYQQALGQGPEFLTYFQNEAQLDKSGLPSDRFFAERPEGSVSTLKIQRTQQEDSAVYLCASSLAQGWNYGYTFGSGTRLTVV.

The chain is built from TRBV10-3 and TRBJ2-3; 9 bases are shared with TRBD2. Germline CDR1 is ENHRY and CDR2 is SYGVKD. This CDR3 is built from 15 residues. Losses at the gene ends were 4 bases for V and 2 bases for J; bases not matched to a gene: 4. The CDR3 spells CAISGLAGTTDTQYF. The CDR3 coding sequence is TGTGCCATCAGTGGGCTAGCGGGAACCACAGATACGCAGTATTTT.

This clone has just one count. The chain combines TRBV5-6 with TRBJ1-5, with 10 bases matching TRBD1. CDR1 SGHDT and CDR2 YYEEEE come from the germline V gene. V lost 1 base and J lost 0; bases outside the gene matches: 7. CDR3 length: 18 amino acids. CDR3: CASSLRQGARNSNQPQHF. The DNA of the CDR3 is TGTGCCAGCAGCTTGAGACAGGGGGCTAGAAATAGCAATCAGCCCCAGCATTTT.